These 9 T cell receptor beta chains share one sample of origin, sequenced in a study of beta chain features in type 1 diabetes. Expressed TCRB transcripts were sequenced because the entire RNA isolate underwent reverse transcription. Method: immunoSEQ multiplex PCR; TCRdb's copy keeps in-frame clones and lacks some. The sample has over 700,000 clones; 17% are singletons. The sequencing input was naive CD4+ T cells from blood. The receptors were gathered from a woman aged 18-35 years in good health.

V gene TRBV19 combines with J gene TRBJ2-3, with D possibly matching TRBD2 (6 bases). Per germline, CDR1 LNHDA and CDR2 SQIVND (reference sequence). Trimming left V 5 bases short and J 14 bases short, with 17 bases between. The length of the CDR3 is 12 residues. CDR3 loop: CASSSPTGVRYF. In nucleotides, the CDR3 is TGTGCCAGTAGTTCGCCGACGGGGGTAAGGTATTTT.

This clone turned up a few times. This rearrangement joins TRBV5-6 to TRBJ1-2; no reliable D call. The V end was cut by 0 bases, the J end by 2 bases, with 8 bases between. Germline assignment: CDR1 SGHDT and CDR2 YYEEEE. This CDR3 comprises 14 residues. In DNA, the CDR3 is TGTGCCAGCAGCTTGGGGCGGAAGAACTATGGCTACACCTTC. Its translation is CASSLGRKNYGYTF.

V is TRBV6-1 and J is TRBJ2-1, with 8 positions matching TRBD1. The V and J ends lost 3 bases and 8 bases, in that order; junction bases with no gene match: 12. Germline V gene sequence: CDR1 MNHNS, CDR2 SASEGT. This CDR3 is built from 16 residues. CDR3 loop: CASSDELDRVEDEQFF. Here the CDR3 DNA reads TGTGCCAGCAGTGATGAACTGGACAGGGTGGAGGATGAGCAGTTCTTC.

The chain couples TRBV5-1 to TRBJ2-2; no definite D call. Germline V gives CDR1 SGHRS, CDR2 YFSETQ. V was clipped by 0 bases and J by 7 bases, with 13 bases between them. This CDR3 has 15 amino acids. DNA for the CDR3: TGCGCCAGCAGCTTGGAGGCGCTCCCTATCGGGGAGCTGTTTTTT. This sequence encodes CASSLEALPIGELFF.

This clone was recorded a few times. The chain carries TRBV7-8 and TRBJ2-3; no reliable D call. The CDR3 has 15 residues. Trimming stripped 1 base from V and 4 bases from J, with 12 bases between. Germline V gene data show CDR1 as SGHVS and CDR2 as FQNEAQ. The CDR3 region has the DNA TGTGCCAGCAGCTTAGGTTGGCAGGCTGCAGATACGCAGTATTTT. Its translation: CASSLGWQAADTQYF.

This clone appeared a few times. The V and J genes are TRBV4-3 and TRBJ1-2, with TRBD1 as a possible D gene (6 bases). Germline V lookup: CDR1 LGHNA, CDR2 YSLEER. Trimming shortened V by 0 bases and J by 7 bases, and 18 bases separated the two germline ends. This CDR3 is built from 16 residues. CDR3 region: CASSQDFTHREGGYTF. CDR3 coding DNA: TGCGCCAGCAGCCAAGATTTTACGCACAGGGAAGGTGGCTACACCTTC.

This clone was seen a handful of times. V usage is TRBV7-2 and J usage is TRBJ2-1; 7 nucleotides line up with TRBD2. V was pared by 5 bases and J by 4 bases, with 8 bases of the junction left unmatched. Per the germline V gene, CDR1 is SGHTA and CDR2 is FQGNSA. CDR3 size: 15 residues. CDR3 in DNA: TGTGCCAGCAGCCATTCCCGGGACTATTACAATGAGCAGTTCTTC. It translates to CASSHSRDYYNEQFF.

This clone was counted between two and nine times. The chain combines TRBV5-1 with TRBJ1-2, with TRBD1 matching over 7 bases. V trimming: 0 bases; J trimming: 4 bases; junction bases outside the gene matches: 6. Germline CDR1 reads SGHRS; CDR2 reads YFSETQ. The CDR3 has 15 amino acids. The CDR3 loop reads CASSLAPGQSYGYTF. Written as DNA, the CDR3 is TGCGCCAGCAGCTTGGCACCGGGACAGAGCTATGGCTACACCTTC.

The DNA of the CDR3 is TGTGCCAGCAGGCCGCGGGGACTCTCCTACAATGAGCAGTTCTTC. Translating gives CASRPRGLSYNEQFF. This sequence joins TRBV7-8 and TRBJ2-1; D may be TRBD2 (6 bases). The CDR3 extends over 15 amino acids. Germline-derived CDR1 and CDR2 are SGHVS and FQNEAQ. V gave up 6 bases and J gave up 0 bases, with 12 bases separating them.